This paragraph covers one T cell receptor (beta chain) sequence. Its target is not known. One end of the junction does not line up with germline, which may come from a read error. Full-length variable regions came from constant-region reverse primers plus semi-nested Nested Universal Primer A PCR. TCRdb passed the 5' RACE reads through MiXCR, listing each CDR3 protein once. The table lists 45,000 to 55,000 distinct CDR3 sequences, approximately 23% of them singletons. Points from the study as a whole: The TCR gene usage of tumor memory CD4+ T cells clustered together with blood and lymph node memory CD4+ cells and with lymph node naive CD4+ cells. Tumor-infiltrating Treg TCR alpha and beta sequences overlapped most with tumor naive CD4+ T cells, then blood naive.

Purified naive CD4+ T cells were depleted of CD25+ Tregs. The TCR comes from a female donor with breast cancer. Source material: tumor-infiltrating naive CD4+ T cells sorted from the breast tumor. Subset of the sample: naive CD4+ T cells, CD4+CD45RA+CD25-.

CDR3 bases: TGCGCCAGCAGCTTCAGGGTGAATGGGGCCAACGTCCTGTCTTTC. Translated: CASSFRVNGANVLSF. This chain joins TRBV5-1 and TRBJ2-6; TRBD1 is a possible D gene (5 bases). This CDR3 is 15 amino acids long. Germline V gene lookup returns CDR1 SGHRS and CDR2 YFSETQ.